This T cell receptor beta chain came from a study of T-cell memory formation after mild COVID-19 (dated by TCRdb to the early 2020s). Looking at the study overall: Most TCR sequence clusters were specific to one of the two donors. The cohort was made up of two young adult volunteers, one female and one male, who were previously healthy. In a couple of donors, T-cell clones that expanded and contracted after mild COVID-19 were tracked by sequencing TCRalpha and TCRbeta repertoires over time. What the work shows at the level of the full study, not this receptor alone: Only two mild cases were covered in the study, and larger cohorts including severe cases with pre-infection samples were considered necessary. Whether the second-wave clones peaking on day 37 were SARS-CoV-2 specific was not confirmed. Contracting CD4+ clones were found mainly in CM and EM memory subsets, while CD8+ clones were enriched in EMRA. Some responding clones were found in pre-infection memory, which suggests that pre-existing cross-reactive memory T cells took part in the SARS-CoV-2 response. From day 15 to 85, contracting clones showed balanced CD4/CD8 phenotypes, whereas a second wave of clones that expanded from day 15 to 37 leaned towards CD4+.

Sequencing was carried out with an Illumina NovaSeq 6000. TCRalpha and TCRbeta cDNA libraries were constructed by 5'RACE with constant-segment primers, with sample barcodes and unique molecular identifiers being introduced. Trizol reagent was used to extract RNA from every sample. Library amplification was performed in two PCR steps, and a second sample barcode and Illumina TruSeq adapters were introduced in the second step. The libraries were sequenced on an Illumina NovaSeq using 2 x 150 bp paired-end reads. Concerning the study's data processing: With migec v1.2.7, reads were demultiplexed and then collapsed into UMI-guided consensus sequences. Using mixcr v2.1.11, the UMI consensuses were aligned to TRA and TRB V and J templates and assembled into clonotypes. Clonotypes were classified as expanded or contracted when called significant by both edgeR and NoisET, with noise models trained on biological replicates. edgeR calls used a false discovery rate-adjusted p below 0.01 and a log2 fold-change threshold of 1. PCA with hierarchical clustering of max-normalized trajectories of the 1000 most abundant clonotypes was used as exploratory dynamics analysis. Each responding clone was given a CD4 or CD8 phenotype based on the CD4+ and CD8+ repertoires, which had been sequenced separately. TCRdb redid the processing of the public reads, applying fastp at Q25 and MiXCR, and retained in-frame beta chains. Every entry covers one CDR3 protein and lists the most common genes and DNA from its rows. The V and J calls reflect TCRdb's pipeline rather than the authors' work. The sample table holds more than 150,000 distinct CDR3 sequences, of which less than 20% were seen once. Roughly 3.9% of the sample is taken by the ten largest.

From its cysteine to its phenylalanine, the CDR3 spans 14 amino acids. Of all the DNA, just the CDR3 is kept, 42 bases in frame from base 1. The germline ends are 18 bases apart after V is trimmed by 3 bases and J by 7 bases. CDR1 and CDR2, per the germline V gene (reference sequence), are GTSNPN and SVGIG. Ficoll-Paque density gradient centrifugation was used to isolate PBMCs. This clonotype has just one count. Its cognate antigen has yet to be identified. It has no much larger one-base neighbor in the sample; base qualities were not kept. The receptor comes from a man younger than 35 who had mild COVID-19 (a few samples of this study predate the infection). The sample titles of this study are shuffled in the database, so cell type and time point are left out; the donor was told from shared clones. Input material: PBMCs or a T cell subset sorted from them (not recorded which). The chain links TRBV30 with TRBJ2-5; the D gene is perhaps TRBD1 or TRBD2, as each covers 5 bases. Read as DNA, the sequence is TGTGCCTGGAGGACGCACCGGGACGGAGGGACCCAGTACTTC. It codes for CAWRTHRDGGTQYF. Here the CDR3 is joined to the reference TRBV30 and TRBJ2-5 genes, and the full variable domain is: SQTIHQWPATLVQPVGSPLSLECTVEGTSNPNLYWYRQAAGRGLQLLFYSVGIGQISSEVPQNLSASRPQDRQFILSSKKLLLSDSGFYLCAWRTHRDGGTQYFGPGTRLLVL.